One sample yielded the 18 T cell receptor beta chains listed below, sequenced in a study of metastatic and nonmetastatic thyroid tumors. TCRdb re-called the PCR reads via MiXCR. The sample yields roughly 13,000 clones, roughly 27% seen once. None of the patients had undergone any treatment ahead of thyroid surgery. Sample: tumor tissue. The source is a female donor with papillary thyroid cancer or a benign thyroid nodule (not recorded which). Some clones in this sample may be carry-over from other donors' samples.

This clone was recorded at least ten times. A much larger clone is a single base away; this may be a read error. The chain employs TRBV6-1 and TRBJ2-5, with D perhaps assigned TRBD1 or TRBD2 (6 bases each). The CDR3 runs 12 residues. Looked up from germline, CDR1 is MNHNS and CDR2 is SASEGT. Trimming shortened V by 6 bases and J by 10 bases, and 15 bases separated the two germline ends. CDR3 coding DNA: TGTGCCAGCAGGGACTCCGGAGGGGGCCAGTACTTC. The encoded protein is CASRDSGGGQYF.

This clone was seen many times. V and J are TRBV20-1 and TRBJ1-5; 11 nucleotides align to TRBD1. This CDR3 has 17 amino acids. V dropped 4 bases and J dropped 1; count of bases not matched to a gene: 9. Germline V gene lookup returns CDR1 DFQATT and CDR2 SNEGSKA (reference sequence). The CDR3 region is CSATGQGARRSNQPQHF. The CDR3 coding sequence is TGCAGTGCTACCGGACAGGGGGCTCGGAGGAGCAATCAGCCCCAGCATTTT.

The genes are TRBV15 and TRBJ1-6, with 7 bases lining up with TRBD1. The length of the CDR3 is 14 residues. Germline CDR1 reads LNHNV; CDR2 reads YYDKDF (reference sequence). V lost 0 bases, J lost 9 bases, and 2 bases stayed unmatched. CDR3 sequence reads: CATSRDHRGSPLHF. The DNA for the CDR3 is TGTGCCACCAGCAGAGATCACAGGGGTTCACCCCTCCACTTT.

The V and J genes are TRBV27 and TRBJ2-1; 9 bases fit TRBD2. In germline, CDR1 is MNHEY, CDR2 SMNVEV (reference sequence). The junction had 14 bases not matched to a gene; V was cut back by 2 bases and J by 9 bases. The CDR3 consists of 17 residues. CDR3 sequence: CASSLISGRSLKSEQFF. The DNA of the CDR3 is TGTGCCAGCAGTTTAATCAGCGGGAGGTCTCTTAAGAGTGAGCAGTTCTTC.

The rearrangement uses TRBV11-2 and TRBJ2-5, with a possible D match to TRBD1 (5 bases). The J call may be wrong; the DNA end is better matched by TRBJ2-1. Germline V gives CDR1 SGHAT, CDR2 FQNNGV. The CDR3 runs to 12 residues. The CDR3 nucleotides read TGTGCCAGCAGCGACAGCTACAATGAGCAGTTCTTC. It translates to CASSDSYNEQFF.

This clone was counted at least ten times. The chain uses TRBV3-1 and TRBJ1-2; tentatively, D is TRBD1 (5 bases). Germline lookup yields CDR1 LGHDT and CDR2 YNNKEL (reference sequence). This CDR3 is 17 amino acids long. V was clipped by 0 bases and J by 4 bases, with 18 bases between them. The CDR3 loop is CASSQDYRTPSSYGYTF. In DNA form, the CDR3 reads TGTGCCAGCAGCCAAGACTACAGGACGCCCTCTTCCTATGGCTACACCTTC.

This clone is deemed medium-sized (0.01 to 0.1%). The identical CDR3 is also encoded by other nucleotide sequences in the sample. The rearrangement links TRBV2 to TRBJ2-7; perhaps D is TRBD1 or TRBD2 (5 bases each). The ends were cut back, 5 bases at V and 5 bases at J, with 19 bases in the middle. The CDR3 is made up of 15 amino acids. Germline loops: CDR1 SNHLY, CDR2 FYNNEI. For the CDR3, the DNA is TGTGCCAGCAGTCGGGACCGCTTAGTGATCCACGAGCAGTACGTC. It yields the protein CASSRDRLVIHEQYV.

This clone was recorded many times. The chain joins TRBV18 to TRBJ1-5; TRBD1 matches 7 bases. Per the germline V gene, CDR1 is KGHSH and CDR2 is LQKENI. The V segment lost 0 bases and the J segment 3 bases; nucleotides outside the gene matches: 2. There are 15 residues in the CDR3. CDR3 residues: CASSPPGTANQPQHF. The CDR3 nucleotides are TGTGCCAGCTCACCACCTGGGACAGCCAATCAGCCCCAGCATTTT.

This clone was recorded many times. The chain uses TRBV6-6 and TRBJ2-3, with a weak D call TRBD1 (6 bases). CDR1 is MNHNY, CDR2 SVGAGI, per germline (reference sequence). The V end was cut by 0 bases, the J end by 1 base, with 11 bases between. The CDR3 is 16 residues long. CDR3 DNA: TGTGCCAGCAGTTACTCGGGGGACAAACGCACAGATACGCAGTATTTT. It yields the protein CASSYSGDKRTDTQYF.

This clone was seen more than once but under ten times. The chain carries TRBV28 and TRBJ2-7; D remains unclear. CDR3 length: 16 amino acids. Germline V lookup: CDR1 MDHEN, CDR2 SYDVKM. Trimming took off 2 bases at V and 0 bases at J, with 14 bases between the two ends. For the CDR3, the DNA is TGTGCCAGCAGTTTAAATGGTTACTCTAGCTCCTACGAGCAGTACTTC. Amino acid sequence: CASSLNGYSSSYEQYF.

The sample holds a few counts of this clone. J is TRBJ2-3 and V is TRBV4-1; 8 positions match TRBD1. The CDR3 contains 16 residues. V trimming: 1 base; J trimming: 2 bases; junction bases outside the gene matches: 5. Germline CDR1 and CDR2: MGHRA and YSYEKL. The CDR3 loop reads CASSQAGTGLTDTQYF. The CDR3 DNA is TGCGCCAGCAGCCAAGCCGGGACAGGCCTCACAGATACGCAGTATTTT.

The rearrangement uses TRBV13 and TRBJ2-2; the D is unclear. Germline-derived CDR1 and CDR2 are PRHDT and FYEKMQ (reference sequence). This CDR3 is built from 14 residues. The V gene lost 1 base and the J gene lost 4 bases, with 7 bases spanning the gap. In nucleotides, the CDR3 is TGTGCCAGCAGCTTAGAGCGCCGCACCGGGGAGCTGTTTTTT. Encoded protein: CASSLERRTGELFF.

This clone was picked up a small number of times. This chain connects TRBV11-2 to TRBJ2-1; 11 bases are shared with TRBD2. The length of the CDR3 is 17 residues. Germline CDR1 is SGHAT and CDR2 is FQNNGV. J gave up 5 bases and V 5 bases, and 11 bases lay outside the gene matches. The CDR3 loop is CASSLRLAGTVHNEQFF. In DNA form, the CDR3 reads TGTGCCAGCAGCCTAAGACTAGCGGGGACGGTCCACAATGAGCAGTTCTTC. The full variable domain, with the rest looked up from reference TRBV11-2 and TRBJ2-1, is EAGVAQSPRYKIIEKRQSVAFWCNPISGHATLYWYQQILGQGPKLLIQFQNNGVVDDSQLPKDRFSAERLKGVDSTLKIQPAKLEDSAVYLCASSLRLAGTVHNEQFFGPGTRLTVL.

This clone was recorded many times. The DNA for the CDR3 is TGTGCCAGCAGCCAGGGACAGGGGGTCACTGAAGCTTTCTTT. Translation gives CASSQGQGVTEAFF. The rearrangement links TRBV7-9 to TRBJ1-1; 11 bases are a match to TRBD1. The V gene end was trimmed by 5 bases and the J gene end by 4 bases; junction bases not matched to a gene: 3. From germline, CDR1 is SEHNR and CDR2 FQNEAQ (reference sequence). The CDR3 totals 14 residues.

The chain uses TRBV27 and TRBJ2-2; tentative D call: TRBD1 (6 bases). This CDR3 is 15 amino acids long. With 5 bases removed from V and 1 base from J, the gap between germline ends came to 11 bases. Germline V CDR1 and CDR2: MNHEY, SMNVEV (reference sequence). The CDR3 reads CASSEGTWNTGELFF. Here the CDR3 DNA reads TGTGCCAGCAGTGAAGGGACATGGAACACCGGGGAGCTGTTTTTT.

This clone was seen ten or more times. The chain is built from TRBV3-1 and TRBJ2-3, with 7 bases identical to TRBD1. This CDR3 is 12 amino acids long. With 5 bases clipped from V and 6 bases from J, the junction kept 2 bases outside the gene matches. Germline CDR1 is LGHDT and CDR2 is YNNKEL (reference sequence). DNA for the CDR3: TGTGCCAGCAGCATCAGGGGGGATACGCAGTATTTT. Its protein is CASSIRGDTQYF.

This clone occurred many times. The chain uses TRBV10-3 and TRBJ2-1, with 8 positions matching TRBD2. The CDR3 has 12 residues. Germline values: CDR1 ENHRY, CDR2 SYGVKD. With V trimmed by 6 bases and J by 10 bases, 5 bases remained unmatched. CDR3 nucleotide sequence: TGTGCCATCAGAGGACTAGCAGGGGAGCAGTTCTTC. Protein: CAIRGLAGEQFF.

This clone was seen only a few times. The chain has TRBV6-2 or TRBV6-3 and TRBJ2-7; 8 bases fit TRBD2. The CDR3 has 14 amino acids. Trimming cost V 6 bases and J 3 bases; bases outside gene matches: 7. Germline loops: CDR1 MNHEY, CDR2 SVGEGT. CDR3 DNA: TGTGCCAGCAGCCGGGGGGGTGAGATCTACGAGCAGTACTTC. This sequence encodes CASSRGGEIYEQYF.